This T cell receptor beta chain was sequenced for a study of T cells in Graves' hyperthyroidism and ophthalmopathy. Study-wide findings and caveats: In the analysis, a 13 V-J model separated ophthalmopathy from stable hyperthyroidism. Blood also carried most thyroid clonotypes expanded above 0.001.

Points on this clonotype: What it binds is unknown.

RNA transcripts yielded amplified TCR beta CDR3 regions. RT-PCR in the first round (using the HTBI primer set) targeted the TCR CDR3. TCRdb re-called the multiplex PCR reads with MiXCR, one entry per CDR3 protein. The sample includes around 190,000 distinct CDR3 sequences, approximately 15% of them seen just once. The authors deemed Graves' hyperthyroidism stable absent ophthalmopathy progression within 18 months. Exclusion criteria comprised uncontrolled infection, other autoimmune disease, pregnancy or lactation. The germline V gene has CDR1 SGDLS and CDR2 YYNGEE. V gave up 4 bases and J gave up 0 bases, with 16 bases separating them. The CDR3 consists of 16 residues.

V gene TRBV9 combines with J gene TRBJ1-1; D ambiguous. Specimen: blood. The receptor was derived from a woman aged 45-60 years with Graves' hyperthyroidism. The CDR3 region has the DNA TGTGCCAGCAGCCAACTTGAGGGTAGGCTGAACACTGAAGCTTTCTTT. Its translation is CASSQLEGRLNTEAFF.